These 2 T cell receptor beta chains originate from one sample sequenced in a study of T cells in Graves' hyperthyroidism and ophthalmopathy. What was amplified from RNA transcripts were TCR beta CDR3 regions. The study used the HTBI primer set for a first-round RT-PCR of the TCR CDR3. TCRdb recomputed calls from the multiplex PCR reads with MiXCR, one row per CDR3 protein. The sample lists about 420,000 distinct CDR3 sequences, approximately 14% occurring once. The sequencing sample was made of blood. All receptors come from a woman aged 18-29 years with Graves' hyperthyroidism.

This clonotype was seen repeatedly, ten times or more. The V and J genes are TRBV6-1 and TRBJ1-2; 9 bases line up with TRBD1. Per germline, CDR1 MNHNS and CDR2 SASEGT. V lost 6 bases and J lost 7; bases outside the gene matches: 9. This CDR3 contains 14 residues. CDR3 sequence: CASSLTGTGFGYTF. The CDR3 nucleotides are TGTGCCAGCAGCTTGACCGGGACAGGGTTTGGCTACACCTTC.

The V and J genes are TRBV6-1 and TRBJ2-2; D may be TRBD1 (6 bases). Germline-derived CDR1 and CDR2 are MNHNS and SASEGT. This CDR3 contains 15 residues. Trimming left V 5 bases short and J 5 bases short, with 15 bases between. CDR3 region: CASSSPGHTTGELFF. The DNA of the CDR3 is TGTGCCAGCAGTTCCCCGGGACACACGACCGGGGAGCTGTTTTTT.